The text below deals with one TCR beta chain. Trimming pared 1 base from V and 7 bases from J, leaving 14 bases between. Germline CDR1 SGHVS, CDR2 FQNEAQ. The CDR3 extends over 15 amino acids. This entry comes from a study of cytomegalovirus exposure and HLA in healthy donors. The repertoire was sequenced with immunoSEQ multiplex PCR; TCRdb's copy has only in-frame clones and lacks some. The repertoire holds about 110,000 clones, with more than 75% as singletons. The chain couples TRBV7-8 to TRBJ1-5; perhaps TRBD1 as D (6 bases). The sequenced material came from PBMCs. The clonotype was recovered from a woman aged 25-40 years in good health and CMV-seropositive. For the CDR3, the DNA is TGTGCCAGCAGCTTAGGAGGAAGGCAGGGGCAGCCCCAGCATTTT. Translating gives CASSLGGRQGQPQHF.